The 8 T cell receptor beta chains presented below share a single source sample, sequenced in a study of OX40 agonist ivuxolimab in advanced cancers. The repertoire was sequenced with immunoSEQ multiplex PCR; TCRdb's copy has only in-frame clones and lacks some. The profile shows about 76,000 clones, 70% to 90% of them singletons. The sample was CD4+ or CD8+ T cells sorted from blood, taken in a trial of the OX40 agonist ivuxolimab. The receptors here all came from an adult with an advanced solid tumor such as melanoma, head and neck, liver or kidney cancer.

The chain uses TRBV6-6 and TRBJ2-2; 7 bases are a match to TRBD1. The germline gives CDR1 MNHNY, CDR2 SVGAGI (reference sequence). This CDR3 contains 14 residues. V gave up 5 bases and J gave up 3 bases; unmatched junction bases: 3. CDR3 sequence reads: CASSRQGDTGELFF. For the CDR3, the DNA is TGTGCCAGCAGTCGACAGGGAGACACCGGGGAGCTGTTTTTT.

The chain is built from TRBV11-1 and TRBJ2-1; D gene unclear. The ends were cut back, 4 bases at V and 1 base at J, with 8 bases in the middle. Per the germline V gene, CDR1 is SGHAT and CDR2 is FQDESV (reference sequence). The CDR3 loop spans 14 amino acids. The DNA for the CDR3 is TGTGCCAGCAGCTCAGGTATTTCCTACAATGAGCAGTTCTTC. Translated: CASSSGISYNEQFF.

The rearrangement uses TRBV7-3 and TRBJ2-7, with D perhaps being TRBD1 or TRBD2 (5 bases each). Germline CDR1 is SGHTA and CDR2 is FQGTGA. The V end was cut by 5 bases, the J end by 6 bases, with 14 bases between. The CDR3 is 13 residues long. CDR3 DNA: TGTGCCAGCAGCCCGGGACCTCAAAGCGAGCAGTACTTC. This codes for CASSPGPQSEQYF.

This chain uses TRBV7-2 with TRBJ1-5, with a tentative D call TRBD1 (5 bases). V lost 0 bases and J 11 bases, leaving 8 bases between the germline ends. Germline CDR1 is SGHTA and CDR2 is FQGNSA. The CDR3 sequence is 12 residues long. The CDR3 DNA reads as TGTGCCAGCAGCTTAGCCCAGGGAACCCAGCATTTT. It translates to CASSLAQGTQHF.

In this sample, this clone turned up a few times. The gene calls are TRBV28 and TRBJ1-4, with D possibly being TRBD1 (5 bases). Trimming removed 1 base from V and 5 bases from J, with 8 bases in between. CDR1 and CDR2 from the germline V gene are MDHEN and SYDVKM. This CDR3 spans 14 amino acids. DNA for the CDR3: TGTGCCAGCAGTTTATACGGGGGAAATGAAAAACTGTTTTTT. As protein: CASSLYGGNEKLFF. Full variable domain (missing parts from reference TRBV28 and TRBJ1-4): DVKVTQSSRYLVKRTGEKVFLECVQDMDHENMFWYRQDPGLGLRLIYFSYDVKMKEKGDIPEGYSVSREKKERFSLILESASTNQTSMYLCASSLYGGNEKLFFGSGTQLSVL.

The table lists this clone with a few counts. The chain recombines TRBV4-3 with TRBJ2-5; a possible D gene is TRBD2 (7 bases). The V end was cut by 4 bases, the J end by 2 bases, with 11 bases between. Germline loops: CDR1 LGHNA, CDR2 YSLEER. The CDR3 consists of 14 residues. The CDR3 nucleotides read TGCGCCAGCAGCCGGGGGGGCGGACAAGAGACCCAGTACTTC. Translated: CASSRGGGQETQYF.

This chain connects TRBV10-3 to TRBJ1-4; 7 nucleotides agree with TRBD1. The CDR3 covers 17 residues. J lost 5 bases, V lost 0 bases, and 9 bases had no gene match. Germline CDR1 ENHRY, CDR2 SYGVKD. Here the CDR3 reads CAISESRPGQPNEKLFF. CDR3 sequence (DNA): TGTGCCATCAGTGAGTCTCGACCGGGACAGCCAAATGAAAAACTGTTTTTT.

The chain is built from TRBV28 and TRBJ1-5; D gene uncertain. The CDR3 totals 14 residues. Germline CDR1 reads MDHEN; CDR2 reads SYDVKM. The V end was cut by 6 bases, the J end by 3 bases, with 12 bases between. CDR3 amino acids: CASSPELFNQPQHF. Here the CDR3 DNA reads TGTGCCAGCAGCCCAGAGCTGTTCAATCAGCCCCAGCATTTT.